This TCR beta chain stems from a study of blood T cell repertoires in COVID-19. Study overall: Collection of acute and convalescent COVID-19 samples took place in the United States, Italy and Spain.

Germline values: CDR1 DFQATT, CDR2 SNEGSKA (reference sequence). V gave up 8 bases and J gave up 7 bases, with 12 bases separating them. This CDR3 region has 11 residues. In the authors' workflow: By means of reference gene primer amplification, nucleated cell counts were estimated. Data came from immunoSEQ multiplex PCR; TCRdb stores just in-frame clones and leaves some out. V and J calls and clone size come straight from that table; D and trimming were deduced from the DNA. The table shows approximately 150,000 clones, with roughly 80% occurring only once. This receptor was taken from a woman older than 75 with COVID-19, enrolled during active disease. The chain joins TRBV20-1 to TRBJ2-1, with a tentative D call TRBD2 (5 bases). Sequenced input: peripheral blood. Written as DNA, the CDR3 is TGCAGTCCACCGACGGGAAATGAGCAGTTCTTC. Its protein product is CSPPTGNEQFF.